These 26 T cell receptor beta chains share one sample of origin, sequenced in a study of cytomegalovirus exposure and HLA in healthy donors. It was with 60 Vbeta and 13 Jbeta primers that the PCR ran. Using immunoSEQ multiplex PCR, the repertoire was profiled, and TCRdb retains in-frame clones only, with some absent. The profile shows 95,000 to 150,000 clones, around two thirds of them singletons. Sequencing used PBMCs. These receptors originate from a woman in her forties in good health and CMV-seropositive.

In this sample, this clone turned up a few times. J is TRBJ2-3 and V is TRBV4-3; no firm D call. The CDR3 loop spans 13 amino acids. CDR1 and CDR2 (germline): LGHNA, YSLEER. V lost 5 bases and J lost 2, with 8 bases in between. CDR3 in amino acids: CASSDGFTDTQYF. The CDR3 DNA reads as TGCGCCAGCAGCGACGGGTTCACAGATACGCAGTATTTT.

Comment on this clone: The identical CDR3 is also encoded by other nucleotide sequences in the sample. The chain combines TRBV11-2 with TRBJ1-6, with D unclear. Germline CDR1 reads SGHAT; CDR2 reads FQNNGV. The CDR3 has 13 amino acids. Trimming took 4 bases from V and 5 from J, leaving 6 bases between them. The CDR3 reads CASSSGDNSPLHF. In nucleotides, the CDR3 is TGTGCCAGCAGCTCCGGAGATAATTCACCCCTCCACTTT. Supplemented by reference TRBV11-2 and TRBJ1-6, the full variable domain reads EAGVAQSPRYKIIEKRQSVAFWCNPISGHATLYWYQQILGQGPKLLIQFQNNGVVDDSQLPKDRFSAERLKGVDSTLKIQPAKLEDSAVYLCASSSGDNSPLHFGNGTRLTVT.

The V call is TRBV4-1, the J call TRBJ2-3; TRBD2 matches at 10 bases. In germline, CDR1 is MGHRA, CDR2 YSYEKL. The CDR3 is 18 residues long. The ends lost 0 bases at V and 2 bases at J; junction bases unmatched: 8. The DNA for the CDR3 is TGCGCCAGCAGCCAAGATCCACTTGGACTAGCGGTCACAGATACGCAGTATTTT. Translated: CASSQDPLGLAVTDTQYF.

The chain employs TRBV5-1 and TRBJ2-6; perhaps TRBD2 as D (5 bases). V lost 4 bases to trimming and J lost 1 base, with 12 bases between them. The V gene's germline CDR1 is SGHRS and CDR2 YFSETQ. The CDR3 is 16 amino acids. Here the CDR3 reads CASSLRGGSGANVLTF. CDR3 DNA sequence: TGCGCCAGCAGCCTTCGAGGAGGTTCTGGGGCCAACGTCCTGACTTTC.

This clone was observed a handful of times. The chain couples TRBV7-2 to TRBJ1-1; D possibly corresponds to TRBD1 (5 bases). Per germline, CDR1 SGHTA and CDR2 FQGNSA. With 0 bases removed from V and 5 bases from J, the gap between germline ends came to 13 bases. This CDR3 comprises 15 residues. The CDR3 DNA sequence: TGTGCCAGCAGCTTAGCGCTTCAGGGATGGACTGAAGCTTTCTTT. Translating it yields CASSLALQGWTEAFF.

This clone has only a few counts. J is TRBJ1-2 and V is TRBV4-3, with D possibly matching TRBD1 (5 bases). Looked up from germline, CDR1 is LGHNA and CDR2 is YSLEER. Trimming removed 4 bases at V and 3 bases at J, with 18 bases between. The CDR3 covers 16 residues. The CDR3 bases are TGCGCCAGCAGCCTAGAGCTCAGGGAAAGTGACTATGGCTACACCTTC. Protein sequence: CASSLELRESDYGYTF.

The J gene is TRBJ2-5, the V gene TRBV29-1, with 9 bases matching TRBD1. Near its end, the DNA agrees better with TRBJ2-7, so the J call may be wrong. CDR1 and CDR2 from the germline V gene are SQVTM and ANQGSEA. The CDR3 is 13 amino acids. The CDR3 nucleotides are TGCAGCGTTCAGGACAGGGGTAACTACGAGCAGTACTTC. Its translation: CSVQDRGNYEQYF.

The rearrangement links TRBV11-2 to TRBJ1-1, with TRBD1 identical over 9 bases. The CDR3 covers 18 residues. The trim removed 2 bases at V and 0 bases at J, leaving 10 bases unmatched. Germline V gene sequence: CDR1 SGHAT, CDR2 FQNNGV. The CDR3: CASSLWDRAAPVNTEAFF. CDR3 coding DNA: TGTGCCAGCAGCTTATGGGACAGGGCCGCTCCTGTGAACACTGAAGCTTTCTTT.

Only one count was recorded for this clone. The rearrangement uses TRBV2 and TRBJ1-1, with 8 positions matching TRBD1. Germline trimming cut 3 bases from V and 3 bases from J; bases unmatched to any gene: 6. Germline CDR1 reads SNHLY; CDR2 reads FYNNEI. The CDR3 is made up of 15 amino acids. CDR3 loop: CASSEGGQGYTEAFF. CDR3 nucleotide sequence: TGTGCCAGCAGTGAGGGCGGACAGGGATACACTGAAGCTTTCTTT.

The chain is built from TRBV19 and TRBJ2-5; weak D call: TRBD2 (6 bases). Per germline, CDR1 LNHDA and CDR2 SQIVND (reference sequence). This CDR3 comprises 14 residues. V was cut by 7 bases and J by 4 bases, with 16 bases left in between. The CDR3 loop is CASMAGRSGETQYF. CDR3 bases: TGTGCCAGTATGGCGGGGAGGAGCGGAGAGACCCAGTACTTC.

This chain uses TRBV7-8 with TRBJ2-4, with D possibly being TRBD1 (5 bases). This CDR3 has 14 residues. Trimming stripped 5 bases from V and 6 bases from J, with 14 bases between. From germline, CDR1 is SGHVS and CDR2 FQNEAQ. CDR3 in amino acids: CASSPTTATNIQYF. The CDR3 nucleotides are TGTGCCAGCAGCCCTACGACAGCAACAAACATTCAGTACTTC.

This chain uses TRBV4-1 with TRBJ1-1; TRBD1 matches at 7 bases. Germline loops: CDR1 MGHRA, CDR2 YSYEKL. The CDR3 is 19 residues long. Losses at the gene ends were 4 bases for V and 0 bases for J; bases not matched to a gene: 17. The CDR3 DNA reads TGCGCCAGCAGCCTAACTCCACAGGGGCTAACGAAAATGAACACTGAAGCTTTCTTT. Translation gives CASSLTPQGLTKMNTEAFF.

The CDR3 sequence is CASSFRTSGAKSTTDTQYF. The CDR3 DNA reads TGTGCCAGCAGCTTCCGGACTAGCGGGGCCAAATCTACCACAGATACGCAGTATTTT. V is TRBV4-2 and J is TRBJ2-3, with 12 bases aligning to TRBD2. This CDR3 is 19 amino acids long. Germline CDR1 and CDR2: LGHNA and YNFKEQ. After removal of 5 bases from V and 2 bases from J, the junction contained 14 bases not matched to a gene.

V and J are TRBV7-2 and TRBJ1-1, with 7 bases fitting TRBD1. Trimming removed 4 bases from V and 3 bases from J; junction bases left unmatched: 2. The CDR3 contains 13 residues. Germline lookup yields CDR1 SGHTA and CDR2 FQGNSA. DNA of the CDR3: TGTGCCAGCAGCTACGACAGGGACACTGAAGCTTTCTTT. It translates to CASSYDRDTEAFF.

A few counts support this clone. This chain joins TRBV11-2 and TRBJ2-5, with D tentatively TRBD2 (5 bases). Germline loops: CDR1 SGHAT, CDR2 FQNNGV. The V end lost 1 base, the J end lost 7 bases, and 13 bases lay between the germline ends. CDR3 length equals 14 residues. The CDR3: CASSLGAGGGTQYF. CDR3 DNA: TGTGCCAGCAGCTTAGGAGCTGGTGGAGGGACCCAGTACTTC. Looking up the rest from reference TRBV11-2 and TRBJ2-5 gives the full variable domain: EAGVAQSPRYKIIEKRQSVAFWCNPISGHATLYWYQQILGQGPKLLIQFQNNGVVDDSQLPKDRFSAERLKGVDSTLKIQPAKLEDSAVYLCASSLGAGGGTQYFGPGTRLLVL.

CDR3 amino acids: CASSAQSSYEQYF. CDR3 nucleotide sequence: TGTGCCAGCAGCGCACAGAGTTCCTACGAGCAGTACTTC. The rearrangement uses TRBV9 and TRBJ2-7, with no clear D. Germline CDR1 and CDR2: SGDLS and YYNGEE. The CDR3 runs 13 residues. With 3 bases removed from V and 1 base from J, the gap between germline ends came to 8 bases.

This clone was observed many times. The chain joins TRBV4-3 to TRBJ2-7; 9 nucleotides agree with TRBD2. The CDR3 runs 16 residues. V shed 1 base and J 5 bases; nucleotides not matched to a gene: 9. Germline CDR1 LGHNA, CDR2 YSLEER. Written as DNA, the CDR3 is TGCGCCAGCAGCCAAGTTTCTGGCGGGGGGGGAAACGAGCAGTACTTC. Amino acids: CASSQVSGGGGNEQYF.

For the CDR3, the DNA is TGTGCCAGCAGCCTCCTGGAACAGGGGGATGAGCAGTACTTC. Its protein is CASSLLEQGDEQYF. The rearrangement links TRBV13 to TRBJ2-7; TRBD1 matches 8 bases. The V and J ends lost 5 bases and 7 bases, in that order; junction bases with no gene match: 10. The CDR3 has 14 residues. Per germline, CDR1 PRHDT and CDR2 FYEKMQ (reference sequence).

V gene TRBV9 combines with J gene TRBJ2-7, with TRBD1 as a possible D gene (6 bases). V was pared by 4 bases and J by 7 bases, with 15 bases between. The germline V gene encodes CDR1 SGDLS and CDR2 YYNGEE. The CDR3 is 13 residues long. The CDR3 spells CASSPQGYGEQYF. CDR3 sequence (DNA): TGTGCCAGCAGCCCACAGGGTTATGGTGAGCAGTACTTC.

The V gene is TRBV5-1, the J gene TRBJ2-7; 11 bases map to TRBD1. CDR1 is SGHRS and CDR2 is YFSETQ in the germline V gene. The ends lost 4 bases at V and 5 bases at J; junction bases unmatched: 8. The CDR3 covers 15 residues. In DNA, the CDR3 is TGCGCCAGCAGCCTAGGACAGGGGGCGCGGAACGAGCAGTACTTC. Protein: CASSLGQGARNEQYF.

CDR3 DNA sequence: TGCGCCAGCAGCCAAGATCGGCTAGCGGGGGGGACGAACACCGGGGAGCTGTTTTTT. Its protein is CASSQDRLAGGTNTGELFF. The chain joins TRBV4-3 to TRBJ2-2; 12 bases are a match to TRBD2. Germline V gene lookup returns CDR1 LGHNA and CDR2 YSLEER. V lost 0 bases to trimming and J lost 0 bases; unmatched junction nucleotides: 5. The CDR3 is 19 amino acids.

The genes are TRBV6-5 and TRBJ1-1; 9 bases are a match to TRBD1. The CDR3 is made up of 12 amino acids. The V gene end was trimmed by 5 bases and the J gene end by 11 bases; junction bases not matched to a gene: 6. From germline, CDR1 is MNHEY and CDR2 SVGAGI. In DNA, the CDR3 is TGTGCCAGCAGTACCCGGGACAGGGTGGCTTTCTTT. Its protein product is CASSTRDRVAFF.

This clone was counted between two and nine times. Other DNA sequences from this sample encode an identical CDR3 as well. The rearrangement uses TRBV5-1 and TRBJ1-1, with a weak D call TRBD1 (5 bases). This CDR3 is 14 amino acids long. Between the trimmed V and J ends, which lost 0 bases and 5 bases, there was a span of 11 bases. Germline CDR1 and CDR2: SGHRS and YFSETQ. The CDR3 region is CASSLAGGGTEAFF. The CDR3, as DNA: TGCGCCAGCAGCTTGGCGGGGGGTGGAACTGAAGCTTTCTTT. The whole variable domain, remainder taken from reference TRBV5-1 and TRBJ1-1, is KAGVTQTPRYLIKTRGQQVTLSCSPISGHRSVSWYQQTPGQGLQFLFEYFSETQRNKGNFPGRFSGRQFSNSRSEMNVSTLELGDSALYLCASSLAGGGTEAFFGQGTRLTVV.

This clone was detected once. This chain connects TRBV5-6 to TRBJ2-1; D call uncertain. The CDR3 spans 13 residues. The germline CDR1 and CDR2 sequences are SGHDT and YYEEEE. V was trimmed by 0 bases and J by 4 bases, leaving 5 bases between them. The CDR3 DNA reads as TGTGCCAGCAGCTTGGGAGAGTACAATGAGCAGTTCTTC. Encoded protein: CASSLGEYNEQFF.

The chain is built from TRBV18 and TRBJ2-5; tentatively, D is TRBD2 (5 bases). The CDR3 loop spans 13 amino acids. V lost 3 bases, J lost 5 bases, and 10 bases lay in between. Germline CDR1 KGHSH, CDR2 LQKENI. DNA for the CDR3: TGTGCCAGCTCACCCGGGGAATTGGAGACCCAGTACTTC. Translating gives CASSPGELETQYF.

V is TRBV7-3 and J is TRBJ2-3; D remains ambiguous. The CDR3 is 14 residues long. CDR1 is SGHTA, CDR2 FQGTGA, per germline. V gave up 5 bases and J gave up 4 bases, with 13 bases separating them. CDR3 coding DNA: TGTGCCAGCAGCGGCGAGTTGGCGGCAGATACGCAGTATTTT. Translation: CASSGELAADTQYF.